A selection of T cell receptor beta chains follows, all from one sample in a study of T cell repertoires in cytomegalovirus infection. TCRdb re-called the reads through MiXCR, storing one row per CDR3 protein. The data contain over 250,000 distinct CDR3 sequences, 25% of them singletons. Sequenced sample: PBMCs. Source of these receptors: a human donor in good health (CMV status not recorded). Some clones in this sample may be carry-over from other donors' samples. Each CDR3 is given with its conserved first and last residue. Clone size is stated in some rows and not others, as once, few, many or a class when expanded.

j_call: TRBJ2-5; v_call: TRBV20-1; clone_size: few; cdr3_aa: CSSLKGAQETQYF
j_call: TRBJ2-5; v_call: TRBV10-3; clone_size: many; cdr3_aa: CAISDPQETQYF
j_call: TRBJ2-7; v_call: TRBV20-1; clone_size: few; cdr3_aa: CSATTSGVYEQYF
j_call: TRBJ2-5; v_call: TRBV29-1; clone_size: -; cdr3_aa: CSVAAGQETQYF
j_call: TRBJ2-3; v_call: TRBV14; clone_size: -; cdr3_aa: CASSLTSGFKDTQYF
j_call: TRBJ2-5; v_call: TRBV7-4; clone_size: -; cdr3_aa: CASSLNSGKETQYF
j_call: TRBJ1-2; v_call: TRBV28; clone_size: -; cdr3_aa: CATIRDGYTF
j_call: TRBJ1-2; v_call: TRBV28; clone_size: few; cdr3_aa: CASRTGVAGYTF
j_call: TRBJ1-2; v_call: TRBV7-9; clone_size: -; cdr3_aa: CASSLGQNNYGYTF
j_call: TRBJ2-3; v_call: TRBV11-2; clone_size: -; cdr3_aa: CASRISRGGGRTDTQYF
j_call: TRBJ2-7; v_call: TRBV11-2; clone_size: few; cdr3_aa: CASSLTFGGTGPHEQYF
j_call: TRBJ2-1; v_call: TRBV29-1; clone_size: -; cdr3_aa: CSHGLAGAEQFF
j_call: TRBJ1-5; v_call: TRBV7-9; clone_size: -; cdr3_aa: CASSSTGVIQPQHF
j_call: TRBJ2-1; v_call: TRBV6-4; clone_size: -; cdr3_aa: CASSDFSKRGLYNEQFF
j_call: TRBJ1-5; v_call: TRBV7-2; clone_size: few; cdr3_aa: CASSMGPNSNQPQHF
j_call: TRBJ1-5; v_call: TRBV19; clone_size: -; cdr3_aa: CASGGQINQPQHF
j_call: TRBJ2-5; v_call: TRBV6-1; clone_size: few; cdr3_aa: CAGGQGLTETQYF
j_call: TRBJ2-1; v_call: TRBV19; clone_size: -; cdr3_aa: CASSPLAGGSGEQFF
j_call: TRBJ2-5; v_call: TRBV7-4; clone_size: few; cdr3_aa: CASSSGQYQETQYF
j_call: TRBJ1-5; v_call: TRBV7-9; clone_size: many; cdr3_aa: CASSLGTQPQHF
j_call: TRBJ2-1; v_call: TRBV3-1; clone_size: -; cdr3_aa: CASSQGPSGEQFF
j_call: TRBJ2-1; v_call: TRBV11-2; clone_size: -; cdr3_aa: CASSLVFGTNEQFF
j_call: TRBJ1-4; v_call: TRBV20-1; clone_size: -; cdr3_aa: CSAPTGGREKLFF
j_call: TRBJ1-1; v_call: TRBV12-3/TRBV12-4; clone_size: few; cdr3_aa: CASSVGQGHSAFF
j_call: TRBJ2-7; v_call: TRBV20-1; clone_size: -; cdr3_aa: CSARGGAGPYEQYF
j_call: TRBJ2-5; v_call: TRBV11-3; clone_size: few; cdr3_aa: CASSFSGTHQETQYF
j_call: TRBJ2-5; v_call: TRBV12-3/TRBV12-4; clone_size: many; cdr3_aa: CASREETQYF
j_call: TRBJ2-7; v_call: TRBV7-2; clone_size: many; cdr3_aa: CASSSDRVLEQYF
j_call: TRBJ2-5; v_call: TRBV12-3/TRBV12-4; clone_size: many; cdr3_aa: CASSFAGLETQYF